The 17 T cell receptor beta chains listed next were all sequenced from one sample in a study of graft-versus-host responses after intestinal transplantation. The plating included approximately 200,000 irradiated, violet-dye-labeled stimulator cells together with approximately 200,000 CFSE-labeled responder cells. The data were produced by immunoSEQ multiplex PCR, yet TCRdb's version contains in-frame clones alone and is incomplete. The sample has about 21,000 clones, around 43% seen once. The sample was alloreactive CD8+ T cells from a mixed lymphocyte reaction culture, taken before intestinal transplant. Described subset: CFSE-low proliferating T cells sorted from approximately 6-day pre-transplant mixed lymphocyte reaction (GvH or HvG direction). Receptors were obtained from a human patient who received an intestinal transplant.

J is TRBJ2-7 and V is TRBV6-1, with D maybe TRBD1 (6 bases). This CDR3 is built from 14 residues. Trimming removed 6 bases at V and 7 bases at J, with 19 bases between. Germline CDR1 MNHNS, CDR2 SASEGT. CDR3 in DNA: TGTGCCAGCAGGGCCGGGACACTCAGCTCTGAGCAGTACTTC. Translated, it gives CASRAGTLSSEQYF.

This clone was counted only a few times. In the same sample, other DNA sequences code for this CDR3. The chain uses TRBV19 and TRBJ2-1; no reliable D call. The CDR3 consists of 11 residues. The V and J ends lost 5 bases and 12 bases respectively, with 11 bases between them. The germline gives CDR1 LNHDA, CDR2 SQIVND (reference sequence). The CDR3 DNA sequence: TGTGCCAGTAGTGCCCTGTCGGGGCAGTTCTTC. The encoded protein is CASSALSGQFF.

In DNA form, the CDR3 reads TGTGCCAGCAGTGTGTCAGCGGGGGTCCCCGGGGAGCAGTACTTC. This encodes CASSVSAGVPGEQYF. This sequence joins TRBV6-1 and TRBJ2-7, with 8 bases lining up with TRBD2. This CDR3 spans 15 amino acids. V trimming: 4 bases; J trimming: 7 bases; junction bases outside the gene matches: 12. CDR1 and CDR2 from the germline V gene are MNHNS and SASEGT.

Relative to its sample, this clone is medium-sized. The chain recombines TRBV19 with TRBJ1-1; 8 positions match TRBD1. J lost 1 base, V lost 1 base, and 2 bases had no gene match. The length of the CDR3 is 15 residues. Germline lookup yields CDR1 LNHDA and CDR2 SQIVND (reference sequence). CDR3 nucleotides: TGTGCCAGTAGTATAGTGGGGACAGGGAACACTGAAGCTTTCTTT. Translated: CASSIVGTGNTEAFF.

This clone counts as medium-sized. The V and J genes are TRBV5-1 and TRBJ2-3, with 8 positions matching TRBD2. CDR3 length: 15 amino acids. In germline, CDR1 is SGHRS, CDR2 YFSETQ. V lost 3 bases to trimming and J lost 3 bases; unmatched junction nucleotides: 6. The CDR3 reads CASSSPLAATDTQYF. CDR3 nucleotide sequence: TGCGCCAGCAGCTCACCACTAGCGGCGACAGATACGCAGTATTTT.

The genes are TRBV7-3 and TRBJ2-3; 11 bases map to TRBD2. Germline lookup yields CDR1 SGHTA and CDR2 FQGTGA. This CDR3 has 17 residues. With 5 bases clipped from V and 0 bases from J, the junction kept 7 bases outside the gene matches. The CDR3 spells CASSPTGLAGSTDTQYF. CDR3 in DNA: TGTGCCAGCAGCCCAACCGGACTAGCGGGTAGCACAGATACGCAGTATTTT.

This clone was seen more than once but under ten times. The chain recombines TRBV2 with TRBJ2-1; 8 positions agree with TRBD2. The J segment lost 0 bases and the V segment lost 6 bases, leaving 4 bases of the junction unmatched. This CDR3 has 15 residues. Germline-derived CDR1 and CDR2 are SNHLY and FYNNEI. The CDR3 reads CASSRTSRSYNEQFF. CDR3 DNA sequence: TGTGCCAGCAGCCGGACTAGCCGCTCCTACAATGAGCAGTTCTTC. The variable domain in full, completed from reference TRBV2 and TRBJ2-1, reads EPEVTQTPSHQVTQMGQEVILRCVPISNHLYFYWYRQILGQKVEFLVSFYNNEISEKSEIFDDQFSVERPDGSNFTLKIRSTKLEDSAMYFCASSRTSRSYNEQFFGPGTRLTVL.

By share, this clone counts as medium-sized. This chain connects TRBV21-1 to TRBJ2-7; the table's D call, TRBD2, has no DNA check behind it. TRBV21-1 is tagged as a pseudogene. The CDR3 runs to 14 residues. CDR3 protein: CASRGRDRSYEQYF. Written as DNA, the CDR3 is TGTGCCAGCAGGGGTCGGGATCGCTCCTACGAGCAGTACTTC.

The gene calls are TRBV14 and TRBJ2-7, with 12 bases fitting TRBD2. The germline gives CDR1 SGHDN, CDR2 FVKESK. The CDR3 covers 20 residues. Trimming at V came to 3 bases and at J to 5 bases, leaving 20 bases not matched to a gene. CDR3 coding DNA: TGTGCCAGCAGCCATATGCGAACAGGGGACGCTCTAGCGGGAGGGGACGAGCAGTACTTC. This gives the protein CASSHMRTGDALAGGDEQYF. The whole variable domain, filled in from reference TRBV14 and TRBJ2-7, reads EAGVTQFPSHSVIEKGQTVTLRCDPISGHDNLYWYRRVMGKEIKFLLHFVKESKQDESGMPNNRFLAERTGGTYSTLKVQPAELEDSGVYFCASSHMRTGDALAGGDEQYFGPGTRLTVT.

This clone was recorded only once. In DNA, the CDR3 is TGTGCCAGCAGCTTGGCTGAGGGAGTAGGGGGTGAGCAGTTCTTC. Amino acid sequence: CASSLAEGVGGEQFF. The genes are TRBV5-5 and TRBJ2-1; D possibly corresponds to TRBD1 (6 bases). The V gene lost 0 bases and the J gene lost 9 bases, with 16 bases spanning the gap. The CDR3 length is 15 residues. Germline CDR1 reads SGHKS; CDR2 reads YYEKEE (reference sequence).

This clone is judged medium-sized (0.01 to 0.1%). The chain couples TRBV11-2 to TRBJ1-2; 8 positions agree with TRBD1. Looked up from germline, CDR1 is SGHAT and CDR2 is FQNNGV. CDR3 length: 13 amino acids. The junction had 7 bases not matched to a gene; V was cut back by 6 bases and J by 7 bases. The CDR3 spells CASSPGGAVGYTF. In DNA form, the CDR3 reads TGTGCCAGCAGTCCAGGGGGCGCGGTTGGCTACACCTTC.

This rearrangement joins TRBV6-5 to TRBJ1-2; D may be TRBD1 (5 bases). Germline CDR1 is MNHEY and CDR2 is SVGAGI. Trimming pared 7 bases from V and 9 bases from J, leaving 18 bases between. This CDR3 contains 13 residues. Here the CDR3 DNA reads TGTGCCAGCACCACAGTTAGGGGCAGTCGCTACACCTTC. Protein: CASTTVRGSRYTF.

This clone has a handful of counts. This chain links TRBV29-1 with TRBJ2-5, with TRBD2 matching over 10 bases. The CDR3 loop spans 16 amino acids. The germline V gene has CDR1 SQVTM and CDR2 ANQGSEA. With V trimmed by 4 bases and J by 5 bases, 13 bases remained unmatched. The CDR3 bases are TGCAGCGTTGGGTGGCTAGCGGGAGCCCACGGTGAGACCCAGTACTTC. Amino acids: CSVGWLAGAHGETQYF.

The chain is built from TRBV18 and TRBJ2-7, with 12 bases aligning to TRBD1. Germline CDR1 is KGHSH and CDR2 is LQKENI. Losses at the gene ends were 3 bases for V and 6 bases for J; bases not matched to a gene: 6. The CDR3 sequence is 15 residues long. The DNA for the CDR3 is TGTGCCAGCTCACCGGGACAGGGGGCTATGGGCGAGCAGTACTTC. Translation: CASSPGQGAMGEQYF. Supplemented by reference TRBV18 and TRBJ2-7, the full variable domain reads NAGVMQNPRHLVRRRGQEARLRCSPMKGHSHVYWYRQLPEEGLKFMVYLQKENIIDESGMPKERFSAEFPKEGPSILRIQQVVRGDSAAYFCASSPGQGAMGEQYFGPGTRLTVT.

The chain is built from TRBV7-9 and TRBJ2-3; TRBD2 might be the D (6 bases). The CDR3 length is 13 residues. Trimming left V 8 bases short and J 2 bases short, with 11 bases between. Germline V lookup: CDR1 SEHNR, CDR2 FQNEAQ (reference sequence). CDR3 region: CASEAGTTDTQYF. In DNA form, the CDR3 reads TGTGCCAGCGAGGCGGGGACCACAGATACGCAGTATTTT.

By proportion, this clone is medium-sized (0.01 to 0.1%). The chain has TRBV7-6 and TRBJ2-1; 15 bases align to TRBD2. The length of the CDR3 is 17 residues. Germline V lookup: CDR1 SGHVS, CDR2 FNYEAQ. The trim removed 5 bases at V and 2 bases at J, leaving 4 bases unmatched. CDR3 DNA: TGTGCCAGCAGCCTGGGACTAGCGGGAGGCCCCTACAATGAGCAGTTCTTC. It is translated as CASSLGLAGGPYNEQFF.

The J gene is TRBJ1-5, the V gene TRBV6-6, with a tentative D call TRBD1 (6 bases). Germline V lookup: CDR1 MNHNY, CDR2 SVGAGI (reference sequence). Deletions cut 6 bases from V and 1 base from J, with 13 bases between. The CDR3 has 15 amino acids. The CDR3 sequence: CASRNQGLSNQPQHF. The CDR3 coding sequence is TGTGCCAGCAGGAACCAGGGGTTGAGCAATCAGCCCCAGCATTTT.